One sample yielded the 29 T cell receptor beta chains listed below, sequenced in a study of T cells after posttransplantation cyclophosphamide. A marrow graft followed busulfan-fludarabine conditioning, with cyclophosphamide on days +3 and +4. Produced via immunoSEQ multiplex PCR; TCRdb's table is partial and in-frame only. The specimen has approximately 7,500 clones, none found just once. The sequenced sample was PBMCs, obtained 94 days after allogeneic stem cell transplant with posttransplant cyclophosphamide. Receptor source: a female patient between 55 and 75 years old who received an allogeneic stem cell transplant from an unrelated donor, was CMV-positive, and had acute GVHD only. Some of the T cells may derive from the graft donor.

There are many counts of this clone. This CDR3 reads CASSQPEGRWSEQYF. The CDR3 coding sequence is TGTGCCAGCAGCCAACCTGAAGGCAGGTGGTCTGAGCAGTACTTC. The chain uses TRBV6-2 or TRBV6-3 and TRBJ2-7; D is uncertain. Germline values: CDR1 MNHEY, CDR2 SVGEGT. The CDR3 totals 15 residues. Trimming stripped 6 bases from V and 7 bases from J, with 22 bases between.

The chain employs TRBV30 and TRBJ2-5; 13 bases align to TRBD2. The CDR3 is 15 residues long. The ends lost 3 bases at V and 2 bases at J; junction bases unmatched: 3. The germline gives CDR1 GTSNPN, CDR2 SVGIG (reference sequence). CDR3 sequence reads: CAWSAGLAGQETQYF. The CDR3 DNA sequence: TGTGCCTGGAGCGCGGGACTAGCGGGGCAAGAGACCCAGTACTTC.

V usage is TRBV12-3 or TRBV12-4 and J usage is TRBJ1-5, with a possible D match to TRBD1 (6 bases). This CDR3 is 13 amino acids long. Trimming took off 5 bases at V and 5 bases at J, with 10 bases between the two ends. The CDR3 protein is CASSRQVYQPQHF. Here the CDR3 DNA reads TGTGCCAGCAGTCGACAGGTGTATCAGCCCCAGCATTTT.

This clone has at least ten counts. The J gene is TRBJ2-5, the V gene TRBV5-1; TRBD2 is a possible D gene (5 bases). CDR3 size: 15 residues. Germline V gene sequence: CDR1 SGHRS, CDR2 YFSETQ. Trimming took 0 bases from V and 5 from J, leaving 14 bases between them. CDR3 DNA: TGCGCCAGCAGCTTGGCCGGTCTAGCCGGGGAGACCCAGTACTTC. It specifies CASSLAGLAGETQYF. Full variable domain (remainder filled in from reference TRBV5-1 and TRBJ2-5): KAGVTQTPRYLIKTRGQQVTLSCSPISGHRSVSWYQQTPGQGLQFLFEYFSETQRNKGNFPGRFSGRQFSNSRSEMNVSTLELGDSALYLCASSLAGLAGETQYFGPGTRLLVL.

There are many counts of this clone. The CDR3 DNA follows: TGTGCCAGCAGCTTCACCGGGACTACAGATACGCAGTATTTT. It specifies CASSFTGTTDTQYF. This rearrangement joins TRBV6-2 or TRBV6-3 to TRBJ2-3; tentative D call: TRBD2 (6 bases). Trimming stripped 6 bases from V and 3 bases from J, with 13 bases between. Germline V gives CDR1 MNHEY, CDR2 SVGEGT. The CDR3 spans 14 residues.

This clone was seen ten or more times. This sequence joins TRBV5-4 and TRBJ2-7; 9 bases are a match to TRBD1. After removal of 4 bases from V and 4 bases from J, the junction contained 6 bases not matched to a gene. This CDR3 spans 14 amino acids. In germline, CDR1 is SGHNT, CDR2 YYREEE (reference sequence). DNA for the CDR3: TGTGCCAGCAGCCTCGGACAGGGGCGGTACGAGCAGTACTTC. This gives the protein CASSLGQGRYEQYF.

This clone was found many times. This CDR3 reads CASSRILAHEQYF. CDR3 coding DNA: TGCGCCAGCAGCCGTATCCTAGCCCACGAGCAGTACTTC. The chain is built from TRBV4-3 and TRBJ2-7; a weak D match, TRBD2 (5 bases). V dropped 4 bases and J dropped 5 bases, with 12 bases sitting between them. Germline V lookup: CDR1 LGHNA, CDR2 YSLEER. The CDR3 totals 13 residues.

This clone was recorded at least ten times. The V call is TRBV7-6, the J call TRBJ1-2; no reliable D call. Deletions cut 1 base from V and 5 bases from J, with 14 bases between. This CDR3 is built from 15 residues. The germline V gene has CDR1 SGHVS and CDR2 FNYEAQ. In nucleotides, the CDR3 is TGTGCCAGCAGCTTAGTAGCCATGACGTCTTATGGCTACACCTTC. Its protein is CASSLVAMTSYGYTF.

This clone was picked up many times. V gene TRBV6-1 combines with J gene TRBJ1-5; D is uncertain. CDR1 and CDR2 from the germline V gene are MNHNS and SASEGT. The CDR3 sequence is 11 residues long. Between the trimmed V and J ends, which lost 2 bases and 11 bases, there was a span of 7 bases. The CDR3 loop is CASSERSSQHF. For the CDR3, the DNA is TGTGCCAGCAGTGAAAGGTCGTCCCAGCATTTT.

The sample holds many counts of this clone. The chain couples TRBV7-2 to TRBJ1-5; TRBD1 aligns across 10 bases. The CDR3 spans 16 residues. Trimming took 1 base from V and 3 from J; bases not matched to a gene: 3. CDR1 is SGHTA, CDR2 FQGNSA, per germline. CDR3 sequence reads: CASSLGTGGSNQPQHF. The CDR3 DNA is TGTGCCAGCAGCTTAGGGACAGGGGGGTCCAATCAGCCCCAGCATTTT.

This clone was picked up a small number of times. V and J are TRBV29-1 and TRBJ1-2; D is uncertain. CDR1 is SQVTM, CDR2 ANQGSEA, per germline. V was trimmed by 4 bases and J by 4 bases, leaving 13 bases between them. The CDR3 has 13 residues. CDR3 DNA sequence: TGCAGCGTTGGAGACCCCGGTGGCTATGGCTACACCTTC. This codes for CSVGDPGGYGYTF.

This clone was counted a few times. The CDR3 reads CASSLRGQVSGSNIQYF. CDR3 bases: TGTGCCAGCAGCTTAAGAGGGCAGGTTAGCGGGAGTAACATTCAGTACTTC. V gene TRBV7-6 combines with J gene TRBJ2-4; 9 nucleotides align to TRBD2. Germline V CDR1 and CDR2: SGHVS, FNYEAQ. V was pared by 2 bases and J by 7 bases, with 12 bases of the junction left unmatched. The CDR3 spans 17 residues. The entire variable domain, with the rest obtained from reference TRBV7-6 and TRBJ2-4, is as follows: GAGVSQSPRYKVTKRGQDVALRCDPISGHVSLYWYRQALGQGPEFLTYFNYEAQQDKSGLPNDRFSAERPEGSISTLTIQRTEQRDSAMYRCASSLRGQVSGSNIQYFGAGTRLSVL.

This clone was counted many times. This sequence joins TRBV7-9 and TRBJ1-5; D might be TRBD1 (6 bases). CDR1 is SEHNR and CDR2 is FQNEAQ in the germline V gene (reference sequence). V was pared by 0 bases and J by 3 bases, with 12 bases between. The CDR3 has 16 amino acids. The CDR3 nucleotides read TGTGCCAGCAGCTTAGCGGGACATCTCTCCAATCAGCCCCAGCATTTT. The encoded protein is CASSLAGHLSNQPQHF. The full variable domain, rest sourced from reference TRBV7-9 and TRBJ1-5, is DTGVSQNPRHKITKRGQNVTFRCDPISEHNRLYWYRQTLGQGPEFLTYFQNEAQLEKSRLLSDRFSAERPKGSFSTLEIQRTEQGDSAMYLCASSLAGHLSNQPQHFGDGTRLSIL.

This clone was recorded at least ten times. V is TRBV30 and J is TRBJ2-1; D gene ambiguous. V lost 5 bases and J lost 4, with 6 bases in between. Germline values: CDR1 GTSNPN, CDR2 SVGIG (reference sequence). The CDR3 is made up of 11 amino acids. DNA of the CDR3: TGTGCCTGGGACACGTACAATGAGCAGTTCTTC. Its translation: CAWDTYNEQFF.

The table lists this clone with many counts. The V and J genes are TRBV5-1 and TRBJ2-6; 7 bases are a match to TRBD1. Germline V CDR1 and CDR2: SGHRS, YFSETQ. This CDR3 has 16 residues. V shed 1 base, J shed 4 bases, and the junction held 5 bases outside the gene matches. CDR3 DNA: TGCGCCAGCAGCTTGACCAGGGGGTCCGGGGCCAACGTCCTGACTTTC. Its translation: CASSLTRGSGANVLTF.

This clone has a count of ten or more. The chain is built from TRBV11-1 and TRBJ2-5; 10 bases fit TRBD1. Germline V lookup: CDR1 SGHAT, CDR2 FQDESV (reference sequence). CDR3 length: 16 residues. Losses at the gene ends were 5 bases for V and 5 bases for J; bases not matched to a gene: 11. The CDR3: CASSTRDRGGAETQYF. CDR3 bases: TGTGCCAGCAGCACCCGGGACAGGGGAGGAGCGGAGACCCAGTACTTC.

This clone occurred many times. This chain uses TRBV27 with TRBJ2-3; TRBD2 agrees at 8 bases. CDR1 MNHEY and CDR2 SMNVEV come from the germline V gene (reference sequence). Germline trimming cut 6 bases from V and 1 base from J; bases unmatched to any gene: 3. The CDR3 runs to 14 residues. This CDR3 reads CASRLTSGTDTQYF. In nucleotides, the CDR3 is TGTGCCAGCAGGTTGACTAGCGGCACAGATACGCAGTATTTT.

This clone appeared many times. The chain uses TRBV5-4 and TRBJ1-1; 7 nucleotides align to TRBD1. The CDR3 has 15 residues. Germline V gene data show CDR1 as SGHNT and CDR2 as YYREEE (reference sequence). The V and J ends lost 3 bases and 2 bases, in that order; junction bases with no gene match: 7. The CDR3 DNA follows: TGTGCCAGCAGCTCGCCGGGACAGCTAAACACTGAAGCTTTCTTT. It is translated as CASSSPGQLNTEAFF.

This clone was observed a few times. This sequence joins TRBV5-1 and TRBJ2-5; D call uncertain. Germline-derived CDR1 and CDR2 are SGHRS and YFSETQ. CDR3 length: 12 residues. V lost 0 bases, J lost 4 bases, and 4 bases lay in between. CDR3 protein: CASSLDRETQYF. CDR3 nucleotide sequence: TGCGCCAGCAGCTTGGACAGAGAGACCCAGTACTTC.

The sample holds many counts of this clone. This sequence joins TRBV6-1 and TRBJ1-2, with D unresolved. V lost 2 bases to trimming and J lost 3 bases, with 7 bases between them. This CDR3 is 13 amino acids long. The germline gives CDR1 MNHNS, CDR2 SASEGT. CDR3 nucleotides: TGTGCCAGCAGTGAAATACTAGACTATGGCTACACCTTC. It specifies CASSEILDYGYTF.

The V call is TRBV15, the J call TRBJ1-2; D perhaps matches TRBD1 (5 bases). CDR1 LNHNV and CDR2 YYDKDF come from the germline V gene (reference sequence). Trimming shortened V by 1 base and J by 8 bases, and 14 bases separated the two germline ends. The CDR3 runs 14 residues. Here the CDR3 reads CATSRGTGAHGYTF. The CDR3 nucleotides are TGTGCCACCAGCAGAGGTACAGGAGCTCACGGCTACACCTTC.

This clone showed up many times. The chain uses TRBV19 and TRBJ2-5; TRBD2 matches 7 bases. Germline V gene data show CDR1 as LNHDA and CDR2 as SQIVND (reference sequence). This CDR3 spans 15 amino acids. V was pared by 7 bases and J by 1 base, with 9 bases of the junction left unmatched. CDR3: CASKREGSSQETQYF. The DNA of the CDR3 is TGTGCCAGTAAGCGGGAAGGGAGCTCCCAAGAGACCCAGTACTTC. The full variable domain, completed using reference TRBV19 and TRBJ2-5, is DGGITQSPKYLFRKEGQNVTLSCEQNLNHDAMYWYRQDPGQGLRLIYYSQIVNDFQKGDIAEGYSVSREKKESFPLTVTSAQKNPTAFYLCASKREGSSQETQYFGPGTRLLVL.

The gene calls are TRBV6-1 and TRBJ2-6, with 7 nucleotides matching TRBD1. V lost 10 bases, J lost 0 bases, and 6 bases stayed unmatched. Germline lookup yields CDR1 MNHNS and CDR2 SASEGT. The CDR3 runs to 15 residues. This chain's CDR3 is CAKGTAVSGANVLTF. The CDR3 DNA follows: TGTGCCAAGGGGACAGCGGTCTCTGGGGCCAACGTCCTGACTTTC.

The V gene is TRBV2, the J gene TRBJ2-3; the match to TRBD1 covers 8 bases. CDR1 and CDR2 (germline): SNHLY, FYNNEI. This CDR3 comprises 10 residues. After removal of 7 bases from V and 15 bases from J, the junction contained 6 bases not matched to a gene. CDR3 in DNA: TGTGCCAGCACGGACAGGGCATATTATTTT. This sequence encodes CASTDRAYYF.

This clone was counted many times. The chain is built from TRBV7-2 and TRBJ2-7; the match to TRBD2 covers 9 bases. This CDR3 spans 14 amino acids. Trimming cost V 1 base and J 6 bases; bases outside gene matches: 4. Germline CDR1 and CDR2: SGHTA and FQGNSA. CDR3 bases: TGTGCCAGCAGCTTAGAGGGACTAGCATCCGAGCAGTACTTC. It yields the protein CASSLEGLASEQYF.

This clone has a count of ten or more. The rearrangement links TRBV6-5 to TRBJ2-7, with 8 bases lining up with TRBD1. The CDR3 sequence is 13 residues long. The V segment lost 8 bases and the J segment 2 bases; nucleotides outside the gene matches: 5. Germline CDR1 reads MNHEY; CDR2 reads SVGAGI. The CDR3 DNA is TGTGCCAGCGGGAGGACAGGGACCTACGAGCAGTACTTC. This gives the protein CASGRTGTYEQYF.

This clone appeared many times. CDR3 loop: CASSITSYEQYF. CDR3 in DNA: TGTGCCAGCAGCATAACTAGCTACGAGCAGTACTTC. The V and J genes are TRBV7-9 and TRBJ2-7; D perhaps matches TRBD2 (5 bases). In germline, CDR1 is SEHNR, CDR2 FQNEAQ (reference sequence). The V end was cut by 5 bases, the J end by 3 bases, with 8 bases between. This CDR3 region has 12 residues.

This clone has a handful of counts. The chain couples TRBV29-1 to TRBJ1-1; D remains unclear. The CDR3 extends over 11 amino acids. Germline assignment: CDR1 SQVTM and CDR2 ANQGSEA. The V gene lost 4 bases and the J gene lost 4 bases, with 7 bases spanning the gap. CDR3 nucleotides: TGCAGCGTTGGAAGCCCCACTGAAGCTTTCTTT. This sequence encodes CSVGSPTEAFF. The complete variable domain, with remaining parts taken from reference TRBV29-1 and TRBJ1-1, reads SAVISQKPSRDICQRGTSLTIQCQVDSQVTMMFWYRQQPGQSLTLIATANQGSEATYESGFVIDKFPISRPNLTFSTLTVSNMSPEDSSIYLCSVGSPTEAFFGQGTRLTVV.

This clone was observed many times. This chain connects TRBV6-2 or TRBV6-3 to TRBJ2-2, with 9 bases identical to TRBD1. V shed 2 bases and J 6 bases; nucleotides not matched to a gene: 7. Looked up from germline, CDR1 is MNHEY and CDR2 is SVGEGT. The CDR3 totals 16 residues. This chain's CDR3 is CASSYVQGAIPGELFF. The CDR3, as DNA: TGTGCCAGCAGTTACGTACAGGGGGCGATTCCCGGGGAGCTGTTTTTT.